This T cell receptor beta chain was obtained from a study of blood T cell repertoires in COVID-19 (dated by TCRdb to the early 2020s). Background for the entire study: Samples covering the acute and convalescent phases of COVID-19 were provided by collaborators in the United States, Italy and Spain. The samples were drawn from two sources: the first 160 participants of the ongoing ImmuneRACE study, and some 1,300 subjects contributed by 6 global collaborators. The prospective study material was composed of cDNA or gDNA derived from T cells, B-cell-depleted T cells, or PBMCs. A freely available public database, intended as a resource for researchers studying the immune response to SARS-CoV-2, is where the repertoires were released. Where HLA class I and class II types were available, the types were taken from metadata supplied by the sample provider, not from assay-based typing. Sample metadata almost always included a de-identified subject ID, COVID-19 status, age in years and sex. Subjects who had been exposed to COVID-19, were actively infected with it, or had recovered from it provided the deeply sampled blood TCRbeta repertoires that made up the dataset.

As for this clone: The clone's antigen remains unknown. Base qualities are not provided; no much larger clone lies one nucleotide away.

V ends up 6 bases short and J 4 bases short, with an unmatched junction base count of 7. CDR1 and CDR2 were assigned from the germline V gene (reference sequence) as MNHNY and SVGAGI. Spanning cysteine to phenylalanine, the CDR3 consists of 14 amino acids. The only DNA kept is the CDR3, 42 bases in frame from the first base. Another Seattle source contributed samples from volunteer blood donors who had recovered from COVID-19. The collaborating institutions used their own protocols to collect whole blood in K2EDTA tubes. For TCRbeta analysis, collaborators shipped samples as frozen whole blood, isolated PBMCs, or DNA extracted from either of those sample types. TCRbeta CDR3 regions were amplified from genomic DNA by means of the immunoSEQ Assay, a bias-controlled multiplex PCR. The paper's processing steps were these. The number of nucleated cells in each sample was estimated from the amplification of reference gene primers within the assay. Sequence reads were collapsed and filtered to measure the absolute abundance of every unique TCRbeta CDR3 rearrangement. Productive Simpson clonality was computed per sample as the square root of Simpson's diversity index over productive rearrangements. Held by TCRdb, this immuneACCESS table contains in-frame sequences only and omits some clones. Under half of the omission traces to an unresolved V gene where checked; the cause of the rest is unknown. Clone size and the V and J calls come from that table; the DNA yielded D and trimming. Within this sample are 250,000 to 300,000 clones, with 75% to 90% of them counted one time only. The ten largest clones capture about 2.2% of the sample.

The research as a whole found: How much clinical and demographic metadata was included differed by source and by participant, and the metadata was provided uncurated.

Rearrangement joined TRBV6-6 to TRBJ2-7, and 9 junction bases match TRBD1. The sequence was collected from a woman aged 50 to 60 who had recovered from COVID-19. Sequencing used peripheral blood. The bases read TGTGCCAGCAGACCGGACAGGGGAATTTACGAGCAGTACTTC. Translated, it gives CASRPDRGIYEQYF.